Following are 12 T cell receptor beta chains from one sample sequenced in a study of read filtering for tumor transcriptome and immune sequencing. From around 0.4 ug of RNA, a library with molecular barcoded alpha/delta and beta/gamma adaptors was made. MiXCR, applied by TCRdb to the reads, yields one record per CDR3 protein. Of fewer than 50,000 distinct CDR3 sequences listed, around 15% were seen once; the top ten hold approximately 31%. Sequencing was performed on a population of CD138-negative cells sorted from bone marrow. The receptor source for this set is a donor at least 40 years old with multiple myeloma.

This clonotype has at least ten counts. The rearrangement joins TRBV20-1 to TRBJ2-7; 8 bases line up with TRBD2. Trimming removed 6 bases from V and 0 bases from J; junction bases left unmatched: 10. This CDR3 is built from 15 residues. Germline V CDR1 and CDR2: DFQATT, SNEGSKA (reference sequence). The CDR3 here is CSASSGEVVSYEQYF. The CDR3 region has the DNA TGCAGTGCCAGTAGCGGGGAGGTGGTCTCCTACGAGCAGTACTTC.

This clonotype was counted a few times. The genes are TRBV4-3 and TRBJ1-2; D ambiguous. The ends were cut back, 4 bases at V and 5 bases at J, with 14 bases in the middle. Germline assignment: CDR1 LGHNA and CDR2 YSLEER. This CDR3 has 14 residues. CDR3 in amino acids: CASSPRRELYGYTF. CDR3 nucleotides: TGCGCCAGCAGCCCAAGAAGGGAGCTTTATGGCTACACCTTC.

This clonotype was seen ten or more times. The V gene is TRBV7-9, the J gene TRBJ2-2; D is ambiguous. Germline loops: CDR1 SEHNR, CDR2 FQNEAQ (reference sequence). The V end lost 1 base, the J end lost 4 bases, and 7 bases lay between the germline ends. This CDR3 is 14 amino acids long. CDR3 in amino acids: CASSLGPTTGELFF. CDR3 coding DNA: TGTGCCAGCAGCTTAGGGCCAACCACCGGGGAGCTGTTTTTT.

This clonotype has a count of ten or more. The chain recombines TRBV19 with TRBJ1-1; the D is unclear. CDR3 length: 15 residues. Trimming shortened V by 1 base and J by 0 bases, and 9 bases separated the two germline ends. Germline V lookup: CDR1 LNHDA, CDR2 SQIVND (reference sequence). CDR3 residues: CASSIGGDMNTEAFF. As DNA, the CDR3 is TGTGCCAGTAGTATAGGTGGGGATATGAACACTGAAGCTTTCTTT.

Turning to this clonotype: Just one base apart from a much larger clone, this may be a read error. V usage is TRBV7-6 and J usage is TRBJ1-5; possible D gene TRBD1, 5 bases. Germline V gene sequence: CDR1 SGHVS, CDR2 FNYEAQ. Trimming removed 0 bases at V and 2 bases at J, with 11 bases between. This CDR3 has 16 amino acids. The CDR3: CASSLAQRGGNQPQHF. CDR3 DNA: TGTGCCAGCAGCTTAGCACAGAGAGGGGGCAATCAGCCCCAGCATTTT.

Concerning this clonotype itself: As the CDR3 is not closed by the conserved phenylalanine or tryptophan, this likely results from a read error. V and J are TRBV7-8 and TRBJ1-1; perhaps TRBD1 as D (6 bases). This CDR3 has 16 amino acids. Trimming removed 1 base from V and 6 bases from J, with 18 bases in between. The germline V gene has CDR1 SGHVS and CDR2 FQNEAQ. CDR3 nucleotides: TGTGCCAGCAGCTTAGTAAGGTCTCAGGGGTTCGCTGAAGCTTTCTCT. This gives the protein CASSLVRSQGFAEAFS.

This clonotype was counted only a few times. A much larger clonotype is one base distant, so this may be a read error. Without the conserved terminal phenylalanine or tryptophan, this CDR3 likely stems from a read error. The chain employs TRBV3-1 and TRBJ1-2; 9 bases match TRBD1. Germline V gene sequence: CDR1 LGHDT, CDR2 YNNKEL (reference sequence). CDR3 size: 12 residues. V lost 4 bases, J lost 8 bases, and 2 bases stayed unmatched. The CDR3, as DNA: TGTGCCAGCAGCCGACAGGGGGGAGGCTACACCTCC. Encoded protein: CASSRQGGGYTS.

The rearrangement joins TRBV7-9 to TRBJ2-1, with 10 bases aligning to TRBD2. In germline, CDR1 is SEHNR, CDR2 FQNEAQ (reference sequence). The J segment lost 10 bases and the V segment lost 8 bases, leaving 20 bases of the junction unmatched. There are 17 residues in the CDR3. CDR3 in amino acids: CASYRLAGSAGTSEQFF. The CDR3 region has the DNA TGTGCCAGCTACAGACTAGCGGGCAGCGCCGGGACTAGCGAGCAGTTCTTC.

A remark on this clonotype: Compared with germline, one end of the junction differs, possibly owing to a read error. The chain has TRBV5-5 and TRBJ2-1; unclear D gene. There are 15 residues in the CDR3. The V gene's germline CDR1 is SGHKS and CDR2 YYEKEE (reference sequence). The CDR3 here is CASSSVRRSCNEQFF. Here the CDR3 DNA reads TGTGCCAGCAGCTCGGTCAGGCGCTCCTGCAATGAGCAGTTCTTC.

This clonotype was detected many times. The rearrangement joins TRBV13 to TRBJ2-5; no definite D call. V lost 5 bases and J 0 bases, leaving 7 bases between the germline ends. Looked up from germline, CDR1 is PRHDT and CDR2 is FYEKMQ (reference sequence). The CDR3 extends over 13 amino acids. The CDR3 spells CASSPRYQETQYF. The CDR3 nucleotides are TGTGCCAGCAGCCCGAGGTACCAAGAGACCCAGTACTTC.

This clonotype has a count of ten or more. This chain uses TRBV20-1 with TRBJ2-7; D is perhaps TRBD1 (6 bases). The CDR3 loop spans 13 amino acids. Germline V gene sequence: CDR1 DFQATT, CDR2 SNEGSKA (reference sequence). Trimming left V 4 bases short and J 2 bases short, with 12 bases between. CDR3 residues: CSAIPGQTYEQYF. Here the CDR3 DNA reads TGCAGTGCTATCCCCGGACAGACCTACGAGCAGTACTTC.

In the case of this clonotype: The junction does not match germline at one end; this may be a read error. This rearrangement joins TRBV29-1 to TRBJ2-1; D uncertain. The germline gives CDR1 SQVTM, CDR2 ANQGSEA. The CDR3 extends over 14 amino acids. CDR3 DNA: TGCGGCGTTGAAGCGTGGCTAACGAGAAATGAGCAGTTCTTC. Protein product: CGVEAWLTRNEQFF.